The clone carrying this T cell receptor beta chain was observed at least ten times. What it recognizes is unknown. The sample originates from a study of CD8+CD57+ T cells in acquired aplastic anemia. Study at large: DNA from sorted CD4+ and CD8+ cells averaged around 3.5 ug.

Findings of the study overall: Significant differences in CD8+ Simpson's diversity were not observed between patients and controls. Patients and controls had in common twenty-nine CD8+ CDR3 sequences.

Using genomic DNA as the template, TCR beta VDJ and CDR3 profiling was carried out. TCRdb re-derived calls from the reads in MiXCR, one entry per CDR3 protein. The table has 160,000 or so distinct CDR3 sequences, more than 40% seen once; the top ten hold 30% to 40%. In patients chosen for sequencing, flow cytometry had shown CD8+CD57+ cell expansion. The sample was sorted CD4+, CD8+, or CD8+CD57+ T cells (not recorded which) from PBMCs. The sequence was collected from a human donor with aplastic anemia.

CDR3 sequence reads: CASSDYPRGYSGNTIYF. The CDR3 DNA reads TGCGCCAGCAGTGATTACCCCCGAGGGTACTCTGGAAACACCATATATTTT. This sequence joins TRBV10-2 and TRBJ1-3, with D unclear. The V end was cut by 3 bases, the J end by 0 bases, with 15 bases between. Germline CDR1 reads WSHSY; CDR2 reads SAAADI. The CDR3 has 17 residues.